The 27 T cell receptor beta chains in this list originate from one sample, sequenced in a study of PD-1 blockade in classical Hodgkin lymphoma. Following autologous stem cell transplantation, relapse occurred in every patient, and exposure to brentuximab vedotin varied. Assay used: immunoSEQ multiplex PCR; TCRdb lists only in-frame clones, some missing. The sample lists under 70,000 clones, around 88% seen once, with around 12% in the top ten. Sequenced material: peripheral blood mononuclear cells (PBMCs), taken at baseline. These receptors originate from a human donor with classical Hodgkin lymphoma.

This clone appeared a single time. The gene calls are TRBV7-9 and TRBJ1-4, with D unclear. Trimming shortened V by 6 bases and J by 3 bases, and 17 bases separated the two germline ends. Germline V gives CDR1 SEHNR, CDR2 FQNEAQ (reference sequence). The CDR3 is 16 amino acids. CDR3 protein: CASRNTGGIANEKLFF. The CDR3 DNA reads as TGTGCCAGCAGAAATACGGGTGGGATTGCTAATGAAAAACTGTTTTTT.

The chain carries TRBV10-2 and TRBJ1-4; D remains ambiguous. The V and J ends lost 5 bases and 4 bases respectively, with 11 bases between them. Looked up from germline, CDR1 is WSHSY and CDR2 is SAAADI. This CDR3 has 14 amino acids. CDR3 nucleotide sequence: TGCGCCAGCAGTAGGACTCGGGTTAATGAAAAACTGTTTTTT. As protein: CASSRTRVNEKLFF.

The CDR3 loop reads CASSGRNYGYTF. CDR3 DNA sequence: TGTGCCAGCTCCGGACGGAACTATGGCTACACCTTC. The rearrangement links TRBV18 to TRBJ1-2; D unresolved. This CDR3 has 12 residues. Germline loops: CDR1 KGHSH, CDR2 LQKENI. The germline V and J ends were trimmed by 6 bases and 2 bases, with 7 bases remaining between them.

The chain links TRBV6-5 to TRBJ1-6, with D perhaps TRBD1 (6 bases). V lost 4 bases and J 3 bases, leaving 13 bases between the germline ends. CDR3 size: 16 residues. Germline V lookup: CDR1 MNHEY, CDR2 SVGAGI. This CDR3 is CASSSGGAFYNSPLHF. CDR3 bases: TGTGCCAGCAGTTCGGGGGGGGCGTTCTATAATTCACCCCTCCACTTT.

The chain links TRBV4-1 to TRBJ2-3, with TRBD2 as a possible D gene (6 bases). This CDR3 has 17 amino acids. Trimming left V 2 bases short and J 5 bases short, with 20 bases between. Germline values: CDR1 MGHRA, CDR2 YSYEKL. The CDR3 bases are TGCGCCAGCAGCCAAAGTGGGCACATTAGGGGACTAGATACGCAGTATTTT. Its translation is CASSQSGHIRGLDTQYF.

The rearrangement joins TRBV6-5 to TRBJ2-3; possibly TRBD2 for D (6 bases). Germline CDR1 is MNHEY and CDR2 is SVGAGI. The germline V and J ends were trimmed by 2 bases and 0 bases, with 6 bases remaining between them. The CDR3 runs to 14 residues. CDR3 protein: CASSYAGSTDTQYF. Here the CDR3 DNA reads TGTGCCAGCAGTTACGCGGGGAGCACAGATACGCAGTATTTT.

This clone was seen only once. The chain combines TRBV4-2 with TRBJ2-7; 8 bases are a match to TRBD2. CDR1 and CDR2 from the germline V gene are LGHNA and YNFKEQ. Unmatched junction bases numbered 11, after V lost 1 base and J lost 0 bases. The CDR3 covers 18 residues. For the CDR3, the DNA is TGTGCCAGCAGCCAAGCAGGGGTAGCGGGGTCGAACTCCTACGAGCAGTACTTC. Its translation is CASSQAGVAGSNSYEQYF.

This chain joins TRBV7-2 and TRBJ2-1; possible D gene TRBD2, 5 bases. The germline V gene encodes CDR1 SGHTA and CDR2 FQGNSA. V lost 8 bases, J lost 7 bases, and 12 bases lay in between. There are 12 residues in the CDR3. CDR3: CASRGLLNEQFF. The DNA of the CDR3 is TGTGCCAGCCGCGGGCTCCTAAATGAGCAGTTCTTC.

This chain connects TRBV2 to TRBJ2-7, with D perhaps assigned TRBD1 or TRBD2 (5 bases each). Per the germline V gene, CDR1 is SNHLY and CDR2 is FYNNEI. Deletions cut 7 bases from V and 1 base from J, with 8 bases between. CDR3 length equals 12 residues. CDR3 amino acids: CASTRESYEQYF. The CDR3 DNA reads TGTGCCAGCACCAGGGAGTCCTACGAGCAGTACTTC.

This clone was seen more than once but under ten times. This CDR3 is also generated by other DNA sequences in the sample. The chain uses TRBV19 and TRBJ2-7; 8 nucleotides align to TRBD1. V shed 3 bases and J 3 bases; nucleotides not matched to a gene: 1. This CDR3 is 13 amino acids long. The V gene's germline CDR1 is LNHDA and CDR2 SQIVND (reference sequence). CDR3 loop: CASSIGQGYEQYF. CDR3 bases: TGTGCCAGTAGTATTGGACAGGGCTACGAGCAGTACTTC.

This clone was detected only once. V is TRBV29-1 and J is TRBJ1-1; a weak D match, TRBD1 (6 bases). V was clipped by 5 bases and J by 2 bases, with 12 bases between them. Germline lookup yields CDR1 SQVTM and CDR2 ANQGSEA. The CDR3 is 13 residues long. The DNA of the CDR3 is TGCAGCGTTTCCGGGACATTCAACACTGAAGCTTTCTTT. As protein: CSVSGTFNTEAFF. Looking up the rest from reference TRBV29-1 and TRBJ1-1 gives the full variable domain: SAVISQKPSRDICQRGTSLTIQCQVDSQVTMMFWYRQQPGQSLTLIATANQGSEATYESGFVIDKFPISRPNLTFSTLTVSNMSPEDSSIYLCSVSGTFNTEAFFGQGTRLTVV.

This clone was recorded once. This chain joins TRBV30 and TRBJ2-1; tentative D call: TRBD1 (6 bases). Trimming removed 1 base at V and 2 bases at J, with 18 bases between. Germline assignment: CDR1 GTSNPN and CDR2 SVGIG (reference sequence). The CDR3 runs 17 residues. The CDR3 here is CAWSAPGTSYAYNEQFF. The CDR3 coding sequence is TGTGCCTGGAGTGCACCCGGGACATCCTACGCCTACAATGAGCAGTTCTTC.

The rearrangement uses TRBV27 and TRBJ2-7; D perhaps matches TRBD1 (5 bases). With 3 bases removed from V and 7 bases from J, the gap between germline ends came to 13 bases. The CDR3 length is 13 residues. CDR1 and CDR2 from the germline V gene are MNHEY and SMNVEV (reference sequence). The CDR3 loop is CASSFFWGREQYF. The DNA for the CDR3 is TGTGCCAGCAGTTTTTTTTGGGGCAGGGAGCAGTACTTC.

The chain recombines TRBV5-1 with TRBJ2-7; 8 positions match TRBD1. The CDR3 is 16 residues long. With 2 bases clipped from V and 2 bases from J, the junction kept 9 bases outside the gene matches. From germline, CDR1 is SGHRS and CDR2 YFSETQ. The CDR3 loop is CASSFAGGQLAYEQYF. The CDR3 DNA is TGCGCCAGCAGCTTCGCAGGGGGCCAACTGGCCTACGAGCAGTACTTC.

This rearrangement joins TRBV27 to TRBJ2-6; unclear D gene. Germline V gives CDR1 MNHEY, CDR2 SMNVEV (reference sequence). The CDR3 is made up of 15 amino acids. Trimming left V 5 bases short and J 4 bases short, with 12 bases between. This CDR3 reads CASSPLLEGANVLTF. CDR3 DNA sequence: TGTGCCAGCAGTCCCCTCTTGGAAGGGGCCAACGTCCTGACTTTC. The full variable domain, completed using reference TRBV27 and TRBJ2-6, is EAQVTQNPRYLITVTGKKLTVTCSQNMNHEYMSWYRQDPGLGLRQIYYSMNVEVTDKGDVPEGYKVSRKEKRNFPLILESPSPNQTSLYFCASSPLLEGANVLTFGAGSRLTVL.

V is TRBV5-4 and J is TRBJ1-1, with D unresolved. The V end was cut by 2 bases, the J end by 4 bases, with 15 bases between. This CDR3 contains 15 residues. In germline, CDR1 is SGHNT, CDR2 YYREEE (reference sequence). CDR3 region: CASSLSWQSGTEAFF. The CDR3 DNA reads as TGTGCCAGCAGCTTATCTTGGCAATCGGGCACTGAAGCTTTCTTT.

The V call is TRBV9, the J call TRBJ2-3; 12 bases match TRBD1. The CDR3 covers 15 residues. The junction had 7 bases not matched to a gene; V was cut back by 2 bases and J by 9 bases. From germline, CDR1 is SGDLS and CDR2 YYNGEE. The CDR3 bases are TGTGCCAGCAGCGTGGGACAGGGGGCGAGGAGGACGCAGTATTTT. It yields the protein CASSVGQGARRTQYF. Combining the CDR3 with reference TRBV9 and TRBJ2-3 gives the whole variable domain DSGVTQTPKHLITATGQRVTLRCSPRSGDLSVYWYQQSLDQGLQFLIQYYNGEERAKGNILERFSAQQFPDLHSELNLSSLELGDSALYFCASSVGQGARRTQYFGPGTRLTVL.

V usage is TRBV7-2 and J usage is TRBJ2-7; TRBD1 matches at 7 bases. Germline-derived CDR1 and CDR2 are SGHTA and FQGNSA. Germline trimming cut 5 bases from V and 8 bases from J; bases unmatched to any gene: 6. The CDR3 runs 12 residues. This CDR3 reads CASSPGQVKQYF. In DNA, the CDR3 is TGTGCCAGCAGCCCCGGACAGGTAAAGCAGTACTTC.

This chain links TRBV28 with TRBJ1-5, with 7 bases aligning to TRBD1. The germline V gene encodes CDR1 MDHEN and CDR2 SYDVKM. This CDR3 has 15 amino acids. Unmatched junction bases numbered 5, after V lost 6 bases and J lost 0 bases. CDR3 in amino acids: CASRRQGNSNQPQHF. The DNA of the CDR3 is TGTGCCAGCAGAAGACAGGGAAATAGCAATCAGCCCCAGCATTTT.

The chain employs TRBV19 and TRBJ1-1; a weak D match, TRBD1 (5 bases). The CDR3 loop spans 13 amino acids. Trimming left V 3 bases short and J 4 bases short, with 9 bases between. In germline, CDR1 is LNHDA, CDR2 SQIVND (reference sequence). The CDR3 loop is CASSMGGFTEAFF. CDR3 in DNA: TGTGCCAGTAGTATGGGGGGGTTCACTGAAGCTTTCTTT. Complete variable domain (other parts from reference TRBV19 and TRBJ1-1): DGGITQSPKYLFRKEGQNVTLSCEQNLNHDAMYWYRQDPGQGLRLIYYSQIVNDFQKGDIAEGYSVSREKKESFPLTVTSAQKNPTAFYLCASSMGGFTEAFFGQGTRLTVV.

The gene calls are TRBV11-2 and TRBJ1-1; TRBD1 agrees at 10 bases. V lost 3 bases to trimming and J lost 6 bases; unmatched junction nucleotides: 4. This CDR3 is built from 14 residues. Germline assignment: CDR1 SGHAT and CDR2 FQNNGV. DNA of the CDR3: TGTGCCAGCAGCTTTGGGACAGGGGTCCCTGAAGCTTTCTTT. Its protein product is CASSFGTGVPEAFF.

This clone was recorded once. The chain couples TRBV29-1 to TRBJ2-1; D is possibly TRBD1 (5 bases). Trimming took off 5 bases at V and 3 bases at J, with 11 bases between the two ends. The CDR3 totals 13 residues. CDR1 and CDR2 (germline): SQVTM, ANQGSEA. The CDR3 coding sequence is TGCAGCGTTTCGGTACAGGTCTACAATGAGCAGTTCTTC. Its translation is CSVSVQVYNEQFF.

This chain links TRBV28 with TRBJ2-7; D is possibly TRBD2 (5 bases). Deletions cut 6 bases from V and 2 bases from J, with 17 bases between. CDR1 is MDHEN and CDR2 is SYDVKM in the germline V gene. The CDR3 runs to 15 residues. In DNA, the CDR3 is TGTGCCAGCAGGGCTGGGGAGTGGCGTGCCTACGAGCAGTACTTC. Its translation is CASRAGEWRAYEQYF.

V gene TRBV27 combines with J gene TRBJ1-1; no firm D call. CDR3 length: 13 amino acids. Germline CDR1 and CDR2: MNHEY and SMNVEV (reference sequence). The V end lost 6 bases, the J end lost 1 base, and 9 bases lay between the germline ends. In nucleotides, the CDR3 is TGTGCCAGCAGCCGGGCTTGGAACACTGAAGCTTTCTTT. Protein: CASSRAWNTEAFF.

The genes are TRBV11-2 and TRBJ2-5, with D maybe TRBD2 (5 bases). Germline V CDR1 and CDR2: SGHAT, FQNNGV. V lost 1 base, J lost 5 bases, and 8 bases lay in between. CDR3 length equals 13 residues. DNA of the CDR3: TGTGCCAGCAGCTTAGCCCGAGGGGAGACCCAGTACTTC. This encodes CASSLARGETQYF.

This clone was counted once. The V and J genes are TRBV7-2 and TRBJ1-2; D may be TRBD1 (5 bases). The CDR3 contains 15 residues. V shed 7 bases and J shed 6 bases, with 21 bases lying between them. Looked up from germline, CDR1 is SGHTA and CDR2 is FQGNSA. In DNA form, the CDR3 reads TGTGCCAGCACCACCCAGGCGGGGGACCTCGATGGCTACACCTTC. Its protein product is CASTTQAGDLDGYTF.

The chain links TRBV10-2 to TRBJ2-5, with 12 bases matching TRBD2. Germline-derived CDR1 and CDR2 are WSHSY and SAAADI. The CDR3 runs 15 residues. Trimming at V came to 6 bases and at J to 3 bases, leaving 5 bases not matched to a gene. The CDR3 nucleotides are TGCGCCAGCAGCCGCCTAGCGGGGGGGAAAGAGACCCAGTACTTC. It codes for CASSRLAGGKETQYF.